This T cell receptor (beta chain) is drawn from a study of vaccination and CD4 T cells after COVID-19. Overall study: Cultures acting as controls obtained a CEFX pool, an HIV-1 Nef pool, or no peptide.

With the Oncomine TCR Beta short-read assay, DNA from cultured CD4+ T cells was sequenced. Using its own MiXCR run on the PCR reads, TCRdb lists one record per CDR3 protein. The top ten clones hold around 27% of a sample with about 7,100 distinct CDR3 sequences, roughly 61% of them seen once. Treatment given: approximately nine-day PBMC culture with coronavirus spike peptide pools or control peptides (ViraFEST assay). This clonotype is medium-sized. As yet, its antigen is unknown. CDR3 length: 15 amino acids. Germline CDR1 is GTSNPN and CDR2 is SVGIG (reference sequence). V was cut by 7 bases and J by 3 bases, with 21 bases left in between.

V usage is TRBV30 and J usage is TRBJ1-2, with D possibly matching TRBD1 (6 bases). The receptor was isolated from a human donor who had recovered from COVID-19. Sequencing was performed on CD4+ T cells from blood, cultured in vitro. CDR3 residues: CAYGWAGGRDYGYTF. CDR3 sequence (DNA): TGTGCCTACGGGTGGGCCGGGGGGCGCGACTATGGCTACACCTTC.